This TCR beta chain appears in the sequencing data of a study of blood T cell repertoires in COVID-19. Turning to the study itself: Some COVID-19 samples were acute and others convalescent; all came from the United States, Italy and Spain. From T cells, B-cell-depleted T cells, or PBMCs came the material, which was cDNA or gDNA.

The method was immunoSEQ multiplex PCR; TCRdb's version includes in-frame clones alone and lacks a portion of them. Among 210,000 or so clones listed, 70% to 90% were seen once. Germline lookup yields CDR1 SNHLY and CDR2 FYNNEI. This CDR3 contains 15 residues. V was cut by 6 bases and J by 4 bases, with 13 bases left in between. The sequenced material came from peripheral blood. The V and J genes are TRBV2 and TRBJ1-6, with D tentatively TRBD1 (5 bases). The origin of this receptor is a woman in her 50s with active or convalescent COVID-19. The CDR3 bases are TGTGCCAGCAGGGGAGGCGGGGGATATAATTCACCCCTCCACTTT. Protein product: CASRGGGGYNSPLHF.